The T cell receptor (beta chain) under discussion was sequenced for a study of graft-versus-host responses after intestinal transplantation (dated by TCRdb to about 2021). Context from the whole study: Multivisceral, liver-intestinal, or isolated intestinal transplants were received by the recipients. Every recipient was given anti-thymocyte globulin induction, followed by around three years of maintenance tacrolimus and steroids. Graft-versus-host and host-versus-graft alloreactive T cell clones were tracked in the graft, circulation and bone marrow after intestinal transplantation using bulk TCR-beta CDR3 sequencing. Alloreactive clones were identified by sequencing pre-transplant mixed lymphocyte reaction products and comparing these products with unstimulated pre-transplant donor and recipient T cells. The cohort enrolled 24 intestinal transplant recipients, one of whom was a retransplant, and a few patients without pretransplant specimens were excluded. Donor T cell macrochimerism was defined as a peak of at least 4% donor T cells among recipient peripheral blood mononuclear cells. Rather than going through the commercial service, samples from a few later patients were sequenced in-house on an Illumina MiSeq and processed with MiXCR. Broader findings and caveats from the paper: The relatively low number and heterogeneity of intestinal transplant patients limited the conclusions. Early after transplant, declines in HvG clones were associated with peak levels of circulating GvH clones. Patients with donor T cell macrochimerism had high GvH to HvG T cell clonal ratios in their allografts. GvH clones were found in recipient bone marrow, and some of the GvH clones appeared earlier in ileal mucosa or blood, which is consistent with an intestinal mucosal origin.

This clone was seen a single time. The antigen it recognizes is unknown. No clone much larger than this one lies a single base away; base qualities are absent. Intraepithelial and lamina propria lymphocytes were isolated from graft specimens using dithiothreitol, EDTA incubations and collagenase D digestion. Bulk TCR-beta sequencing was performed on serial intestinal graft biopsy specimens collected as late as 600 days after transplant. The receptor library was made with the immunoSEQ multiplex PCR assay. High-throughput TCR-beta CDR3 sequencing of genomic DNA from most patients was performed by Adaptive Biotechnologies. The paper's data handling went like this. Adaptive's ImmunoSEQ software supplied the TCR sequencing data for around 17 patients, while MiXCR and VDJtools were used to process a few other patients. CDR3 nucleotide sequences shared between donor and recipient were removed because the origin of such sequences could not be assigned. Alloreactive clones required at least 2-fold expansion over unstimulated cells and minimum CFSE-low frequency of 0.002% (template counts) or 0.001% (read counts). Mappable clones were those detected in sequenced pre-transplant spleen, lymph node, or MLR CFSE-low populations of the donor or recipient. The cumulative frequency of alloreactive clones was calculated as a percentage of all sequences, weighted by copy number. TCRdb took over this immuneACCESS table, retaining in-frame rearrangements with V and J assigned. Such tables are incomplete; in checked studies, under half of the missing clones stem from an unresolved V gene, and the remainder is unexplained. The V and J calls and clone size come from that table; D and trimming were worked out from the DNA. The sample includes 15,000 to 20,000 clones, with around 82% observed a single time. The top ten clonotypes cover about 6.1% of the sample.

V is cut back by 5 bases and J by 6 bases, with 10 bases in the junction unmatched. Spanning cysteine to phenylalanine, the CDR3 consists of 16 amino acids. The CDR3 DNA has 48 bases and is translated from base 1. CDR1 and CDR2, looked up from the germline V gene, are SGHAT and FQNNGV. Sequenced material: ileum tissue, taken 17 days after transplant. The TCR sequence derives from a human patient who received an intestinal transplant, so some T cells may come from the graft donor. The rearrangement combines TRBV11-2 with TRBJ2-1; 10 nucleotides in the junction match TRBD2. The nucleotide sequence reads as follows: TGTGCCAGCAGCCGACCGCTAGCGGGAGTTTTCAATGAGCAGTTCTTC. This encodes CASSRPLAGVFNEQFF.